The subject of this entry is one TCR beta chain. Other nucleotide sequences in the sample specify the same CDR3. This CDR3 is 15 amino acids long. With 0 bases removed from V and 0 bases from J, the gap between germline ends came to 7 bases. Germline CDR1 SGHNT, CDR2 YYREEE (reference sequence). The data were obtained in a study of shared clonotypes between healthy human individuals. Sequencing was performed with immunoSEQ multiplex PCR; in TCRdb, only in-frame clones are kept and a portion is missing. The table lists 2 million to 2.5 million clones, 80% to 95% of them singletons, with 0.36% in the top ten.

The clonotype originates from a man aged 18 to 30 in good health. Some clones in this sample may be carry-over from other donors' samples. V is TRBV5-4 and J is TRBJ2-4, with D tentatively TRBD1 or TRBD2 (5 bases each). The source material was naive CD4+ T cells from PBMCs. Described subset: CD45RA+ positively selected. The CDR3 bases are TGTGCCAGCAGCTTGGCGGGGCTAGCCAAAAACATTCAGTACTTC. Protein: CASSLAGLAKNIQYF.